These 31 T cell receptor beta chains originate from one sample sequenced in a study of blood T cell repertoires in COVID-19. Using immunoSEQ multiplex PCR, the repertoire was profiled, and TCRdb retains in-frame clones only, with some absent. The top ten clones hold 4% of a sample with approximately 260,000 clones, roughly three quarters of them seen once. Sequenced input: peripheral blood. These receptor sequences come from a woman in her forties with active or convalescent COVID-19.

DNA for the CDR3: TGTGCCAGTAGTATAGTACAGGGTCTCCTACACTATGGCTACACCTTC. Amino acid sequence: CASSIVQGLLHYGYTF. The chain uses TRBV19 and TRBJ1-2; perhaps TRBD1 as D (6 bases). V lost 1 base, J lost 3 bases, and 15 bases lay in between. CDR3 length equals 16 residues. Per germline, CDR1 LNHDA and CDR2 SQIVND (reference sequence).

Here the CDR3 reads CASSPGGALYGYTF. CDR3 in DNA: TGTGCCAGCTCACCGGGCGGGGCCCTCTATGGCTACACCTTC. The chain combines TRBV18 with TRBJ1-2, with a tentative D call TRBD1 (5 bases). Germline CDR1 reads KGHSH; CDR2 reads LQKENI. The CDR3 loop spans 14 amino acids. Trimming pared 3 bases from V and 4 bases from J, leaving 12 bases between.

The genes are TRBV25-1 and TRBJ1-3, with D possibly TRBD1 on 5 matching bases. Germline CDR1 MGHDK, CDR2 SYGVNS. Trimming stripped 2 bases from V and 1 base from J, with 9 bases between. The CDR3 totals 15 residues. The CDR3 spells CASSETGTSGNTIYF. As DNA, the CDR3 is TGTGCCAGCAGTGAAACCGGGACTTCTGGAAACACCATATATTTT.

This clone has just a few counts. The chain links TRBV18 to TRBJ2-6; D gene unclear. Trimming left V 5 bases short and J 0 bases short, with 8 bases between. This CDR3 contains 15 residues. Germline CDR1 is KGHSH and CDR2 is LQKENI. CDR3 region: CASSTTSSGANVLTF. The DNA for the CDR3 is TGTGCCAGCTCAACCACCAGCTCTGGGGCCAACGTCCTGACTTTC.

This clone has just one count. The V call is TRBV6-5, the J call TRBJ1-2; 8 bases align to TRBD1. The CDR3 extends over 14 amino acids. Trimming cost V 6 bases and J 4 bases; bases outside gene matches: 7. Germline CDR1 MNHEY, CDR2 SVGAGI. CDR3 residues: CASSETGDSYGYTF. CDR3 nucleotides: TGTGCCAGCAGCGAGACAGGGGATTCCTATGGCTACACCTTC.

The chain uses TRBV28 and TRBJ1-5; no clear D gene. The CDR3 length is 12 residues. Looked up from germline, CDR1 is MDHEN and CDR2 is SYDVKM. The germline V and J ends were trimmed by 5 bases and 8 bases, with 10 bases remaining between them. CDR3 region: CASSTRREPQHF. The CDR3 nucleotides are TGTGCCAGCAGTACCCGACGGGAGCCCCAGCATTTT.

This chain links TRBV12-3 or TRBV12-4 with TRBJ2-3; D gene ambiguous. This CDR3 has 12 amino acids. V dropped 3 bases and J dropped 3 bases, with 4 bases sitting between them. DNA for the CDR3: TGTGCCAGCAGTTTTTATACAGATACGCAGTATTTT. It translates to CASSFYTDTQYF.

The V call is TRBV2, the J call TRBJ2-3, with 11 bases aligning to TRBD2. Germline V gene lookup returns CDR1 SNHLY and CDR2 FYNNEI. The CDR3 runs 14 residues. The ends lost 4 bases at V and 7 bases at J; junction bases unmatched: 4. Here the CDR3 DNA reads TGTGCCAGCAGTGTAGCGGGGGGGCTCCATACGCAGTATTTT. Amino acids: CASSVAGGLHTQYF.

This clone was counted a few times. CDR3 region: CASRAAGGPRYGYTF. As DNA, the CDR3 is TGTGCCAGCAGGGCGGCGGGGGGGCCGAGATATGGCTACACCTTC. This rearrangement joins TRBV2 to TRBJ1-2, with D tentatively TRBD1 (6 bases). Germline loops: CDR1 SNHLY, CDR2 FYNNEI. V was shortened by 6 bases and J by 5 bases, with 19 bases between the two germline ends. There are 15 residues in the CDR3.

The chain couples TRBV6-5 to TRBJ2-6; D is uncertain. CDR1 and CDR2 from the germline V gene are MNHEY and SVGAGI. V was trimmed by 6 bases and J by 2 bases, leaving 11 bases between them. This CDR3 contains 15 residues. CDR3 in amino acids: CASSPTRPGANVLTF. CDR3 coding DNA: TGTGCCAGCAGCCCCACGAGGCCTGGGGCCAACGTCCTGACTTTC.

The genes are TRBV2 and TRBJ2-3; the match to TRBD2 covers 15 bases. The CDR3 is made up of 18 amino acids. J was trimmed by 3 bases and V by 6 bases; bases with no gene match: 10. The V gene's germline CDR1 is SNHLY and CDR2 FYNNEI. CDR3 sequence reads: CASRLGTSGGHGTDTQYF. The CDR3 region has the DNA TGTGCCAGCAGACTCGGGACTAGCGGGGGGCATGGGACAGATACGCAGTATTTT.

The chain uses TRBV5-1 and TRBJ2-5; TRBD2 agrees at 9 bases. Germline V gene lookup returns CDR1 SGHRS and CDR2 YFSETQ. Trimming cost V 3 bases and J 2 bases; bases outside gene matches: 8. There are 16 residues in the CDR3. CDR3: CASSSPIAGEQETQYF. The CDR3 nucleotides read TGCGCCAGCAGCTCCCCTATAGCGGGGGAGCAAGAGACCCAGTACTTC.

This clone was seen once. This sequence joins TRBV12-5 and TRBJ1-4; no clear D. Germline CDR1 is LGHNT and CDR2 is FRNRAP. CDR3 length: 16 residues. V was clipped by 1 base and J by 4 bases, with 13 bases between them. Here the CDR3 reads CASGLGRVGGNEKLFF. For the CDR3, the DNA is TGTGCTAGTGGTTTGGGACGGGTAGGAGGTAATGAAAAACTGTTTTTT. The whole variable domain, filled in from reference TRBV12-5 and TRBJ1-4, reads DARVTQTPRHKVTEMGQEVTMRCQPILGHNTVFWYRQTMMQGLELLAYFRNRAPLDDSGMPKDRFSAEMPDATLATLKIQPSEPRDSAVYFCASGLGRVGGNEKLFFGSGTQLSVL.

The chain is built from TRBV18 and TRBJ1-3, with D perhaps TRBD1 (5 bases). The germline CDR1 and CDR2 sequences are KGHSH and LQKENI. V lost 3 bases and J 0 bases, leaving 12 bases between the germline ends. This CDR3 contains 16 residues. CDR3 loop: CASSPGQVASGNTIYF. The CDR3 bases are TGTGCCAGCTCACCGGGGCAGGTCGCCTCTGGAAACACCATATATTTT.

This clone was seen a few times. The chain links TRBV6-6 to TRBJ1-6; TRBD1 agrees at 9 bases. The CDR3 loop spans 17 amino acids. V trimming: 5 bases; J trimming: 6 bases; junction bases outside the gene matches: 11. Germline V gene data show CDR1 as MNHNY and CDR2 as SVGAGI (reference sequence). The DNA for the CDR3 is TGTGCCAGCAGTCAGGGGACAGGGACCTCGATTAATTCACCCCTCCACTTT. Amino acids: CASSQGTGTSINSPLHF.

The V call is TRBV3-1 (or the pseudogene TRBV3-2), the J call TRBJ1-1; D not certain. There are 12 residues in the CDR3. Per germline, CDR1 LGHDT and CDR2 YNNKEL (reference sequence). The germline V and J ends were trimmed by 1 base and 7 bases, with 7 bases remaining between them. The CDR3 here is CASSQGPIEAFF. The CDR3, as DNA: TGTGCCAGCAGCCAAGGTCCTATTGAAGCTTTCTTT.

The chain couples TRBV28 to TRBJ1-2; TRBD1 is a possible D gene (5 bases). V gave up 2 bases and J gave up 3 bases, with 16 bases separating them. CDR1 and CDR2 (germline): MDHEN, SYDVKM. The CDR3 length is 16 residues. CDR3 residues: CASSLSGRRRDYGYTF. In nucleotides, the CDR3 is TGTGCCAGCAGTTTAAGTGGGAGGCGCAGGGACTATGGCTACACCTTC.

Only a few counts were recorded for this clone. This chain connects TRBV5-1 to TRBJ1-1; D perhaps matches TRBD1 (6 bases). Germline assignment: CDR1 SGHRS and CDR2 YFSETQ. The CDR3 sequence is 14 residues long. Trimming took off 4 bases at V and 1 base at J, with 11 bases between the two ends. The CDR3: CASSTRTENTEAFF. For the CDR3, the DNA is TGCGCCAGCAGCACCCGGACAGAGAACACTGAAGCTTTCTTT.

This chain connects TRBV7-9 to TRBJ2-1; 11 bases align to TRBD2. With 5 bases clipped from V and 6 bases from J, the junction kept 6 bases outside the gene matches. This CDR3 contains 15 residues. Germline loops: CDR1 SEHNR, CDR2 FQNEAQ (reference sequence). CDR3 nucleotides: TGTGCCAGCAGCGTTAGCGGGGGGGCCGCCAATGAGCAGTTCTTC. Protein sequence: CASSVSGGAANEQFF.

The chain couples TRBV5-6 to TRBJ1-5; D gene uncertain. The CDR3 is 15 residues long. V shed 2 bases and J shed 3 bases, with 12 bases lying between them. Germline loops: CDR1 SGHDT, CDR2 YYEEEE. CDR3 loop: CASSFYQVPNQPQHF. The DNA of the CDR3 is TGTGCCAGCAGCTTCTACCAGGTGCCCAATCAGCCCCAGCATTTT. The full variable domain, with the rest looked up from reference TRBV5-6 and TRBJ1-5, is DAGVTQSPTHLIKTRGQQVTLRCSPKSGHDTVSWYQQALGQGPQFIFQYYEEEERQRGNFPDRFSGHQFPNYSSELNVNALLLGDSALYLCASSFYQVPNQPQHFGDGTRLSIL.

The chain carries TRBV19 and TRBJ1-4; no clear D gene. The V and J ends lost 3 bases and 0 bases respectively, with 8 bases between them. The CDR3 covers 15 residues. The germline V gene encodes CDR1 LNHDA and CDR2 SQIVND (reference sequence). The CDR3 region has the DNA TGTGCCAGTAGTATGGGCATCGCAACTAATGAAAAACTGTTTTTT. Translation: CASSMGIATNEKLFF.

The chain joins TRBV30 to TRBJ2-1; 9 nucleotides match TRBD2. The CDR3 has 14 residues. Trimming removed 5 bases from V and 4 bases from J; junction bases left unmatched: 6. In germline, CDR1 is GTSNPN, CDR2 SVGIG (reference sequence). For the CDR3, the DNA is TGTGCCTGGCAGACTAGCGGACTTTACAATGAGCAGTTCTTC. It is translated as CAWQTSGLYNEQFF.

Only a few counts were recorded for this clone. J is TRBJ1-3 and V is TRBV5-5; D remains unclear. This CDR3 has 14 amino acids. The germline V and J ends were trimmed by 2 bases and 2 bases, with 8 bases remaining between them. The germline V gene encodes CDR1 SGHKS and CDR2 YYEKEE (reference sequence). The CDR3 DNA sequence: TGTGCCAGCAGCTTTACAGATACTGGAAACACCATATATTTT. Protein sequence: CASSFTDTGNTIYF.

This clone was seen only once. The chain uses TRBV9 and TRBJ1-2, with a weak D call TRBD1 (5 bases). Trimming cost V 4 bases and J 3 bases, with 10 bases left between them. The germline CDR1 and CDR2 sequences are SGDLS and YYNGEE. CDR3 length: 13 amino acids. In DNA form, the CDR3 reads TGTGCCAGCAGCTTCAGGGCTGACTATGGCTACACCTTC. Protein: CASSFRADYGYTF.

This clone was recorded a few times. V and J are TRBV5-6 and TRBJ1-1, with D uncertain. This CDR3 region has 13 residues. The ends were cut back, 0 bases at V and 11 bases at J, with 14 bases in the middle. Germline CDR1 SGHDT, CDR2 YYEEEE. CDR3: CASSLADWRVAFF. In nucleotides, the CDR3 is TGTGCCAGCAGCTTGGCAGATTGGAGGGTGGCTTTCTTT.

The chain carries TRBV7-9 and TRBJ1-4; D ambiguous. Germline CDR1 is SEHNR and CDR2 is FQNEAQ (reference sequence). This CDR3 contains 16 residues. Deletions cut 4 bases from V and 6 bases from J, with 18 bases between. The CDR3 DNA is TGTGCCAGCAGCTCTCTAGCAGCCTCCGAGGATGAAAAACTGTTTTTT. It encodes CASSSLAASEDEKLFF.

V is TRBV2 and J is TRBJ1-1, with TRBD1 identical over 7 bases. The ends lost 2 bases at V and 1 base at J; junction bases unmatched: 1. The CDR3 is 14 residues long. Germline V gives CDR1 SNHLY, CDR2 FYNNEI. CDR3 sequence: CASSERQGNTEAFF. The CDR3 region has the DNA TGTGCCAGCAGTGAAAGACAGGGGAACACTGAAGCTTTCTTT.

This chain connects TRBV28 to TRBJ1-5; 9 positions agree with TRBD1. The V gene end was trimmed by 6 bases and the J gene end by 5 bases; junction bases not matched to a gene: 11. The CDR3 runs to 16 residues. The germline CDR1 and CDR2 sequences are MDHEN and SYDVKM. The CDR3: CASSLTSGQGYQPQHF. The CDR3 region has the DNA TGTGCCAGCAGCCTCACTTCGGGACAGGGCTATCAGCCCCAGCATTTT.

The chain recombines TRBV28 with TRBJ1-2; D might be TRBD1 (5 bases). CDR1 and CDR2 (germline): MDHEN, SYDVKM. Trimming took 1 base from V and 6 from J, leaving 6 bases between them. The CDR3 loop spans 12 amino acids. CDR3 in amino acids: CASSLSGHGYTF. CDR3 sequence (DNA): TGTGCCAGCAGTTTATCAGGGCATGGCTACACCTTC.

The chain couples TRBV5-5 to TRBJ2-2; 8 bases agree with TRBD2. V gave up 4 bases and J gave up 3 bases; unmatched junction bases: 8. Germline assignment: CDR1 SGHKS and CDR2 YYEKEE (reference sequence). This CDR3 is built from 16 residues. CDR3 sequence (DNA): TGTGCCAGCAGCAGAATAGCGGGGCGGCACACCGGGGAGCTGTTTTTT. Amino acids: CASSRIAGRHTGELFF.

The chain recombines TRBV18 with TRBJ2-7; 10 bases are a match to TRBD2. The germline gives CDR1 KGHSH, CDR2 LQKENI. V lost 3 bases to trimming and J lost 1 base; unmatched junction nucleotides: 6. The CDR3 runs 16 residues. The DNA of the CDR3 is TGTGCCAGCTCACCGCAAAGCGGGGGGGTGTCCTACGAGCAGTACTTC. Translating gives CASSPQSGGVSYEQYF.